The rows below give T cell receptor beta chains drawn from one sample of a study of blood T cell repertoires in COVID-19. The protocol was immunoSEQ multiplex PCR, while the TCRdb copy is restricted to in-frame clones and leaves out a portion. The sample has under 200,000 clones, around 90% seen once. The sample consisted of peripheral blood. These receptors all come from a man between 50 and 59 years old with acute or convalescent COVID-19. Both conserved end residues are trimmed from each CDR3.

TRBV7-9 ASSPGTGKNEQY
TRBV2 ASSRTGDNYGYT
TRBV24-1 ATSDFRLVESTASGENIQY
TRBV6-1 ATRSGSYNSPLH
TRBV28 ASSLLQGARSPLH
TRBV4-2 ASSPPSGPGNTIY
TRBV3-1/TRBV3-2 ASSQGAALPEAF
TRBV4-1 ASSPKGGVYEQY
TRBV21-1 ASSKEDRLNYGYT
TRBV2 ASKTDSSKNIQY
TRBV4-1 ASSSSSGTENQPQH
TRBV19 ASNPTGYGYT
TRBV19 ASSIQGEQNIQY
TRBV5-1 ASSFGQLTTHNEQF
TRBV29-1 SVGLIAGRGAGETQY
TRBV19 ASSRGENYGYT
TRBV9 ASSPTVASDHYEQY
TRBV5-1 ASSKGLAARVAVKETQY
TRBV5-8 ASSLLNSGLGNQPQH
TRBV18 ASSPLASGRSPTYEQY
TRBV7-6 ASSTGVSYNEQF
TRBV27 ASRPDRVAKNIQY
TRBV18 ASSPPSGSGEQF
TRBV29-1 SVERGGGGPLEQF
TRBV6-6 ASSYLRGAGQPQH
TRBV4-1 ASSPGSGGYEQY
TRBV7-2 ASSPGLAGGLGQY
TRBV5-1 ASSQTGMNTEAF
TRBV5-1 ASSNSGRATDEQF
TRBV24-1 ATSDSRRGTGNTGELF
TRBV4-1 ASREPGQGVHEQF
TRBV6-5 ASSSTASYGYT
TRBV5-5 ASSFGIPRFYNSPLH
TRBV19 ASSIYNGQPQH
TRBV28 ASRGAMKPYEQY
TRBV6-5 ASSYSGQGGDTQY
TRBV28 ASSVATGGISYEQY
TRBV6-5 ASSPGNEQF
TRBV24-1 ATSDSSWEGRYEQF
TRBV29-1 SVGGASSYNEQF
TRBV29-1 SVDGGVKDTIY
TRBV5-4 ASKQGVNTEAF
TRBV19 ASSDNMNTEAF
TRBV28 ASSLGGEKLF
TRBV4-1 ASSQGHFSYNEQF
TRBV9 ASSAAGGLDQPQH
TRBV28 ASSLPGSGYT
TRBV4-3 ASSQNILAGGFQETQY
TRBV14 ASSRQTGGRETQY
TRBV28 ASSERGTGSHEQY
TRBV6-6 ASSSRGGEAQNIQY
TRBV5-1 ASSVAGGSNQPQH
TRBV9 ASSPDRGGADTQY
TRBV29-1 STGQGYGYT
TRBV2 ASSEQINTEAF
TRBV7-3 ASSLGQSTGELF
TRBV9 ASSADHRAPPGNTIY